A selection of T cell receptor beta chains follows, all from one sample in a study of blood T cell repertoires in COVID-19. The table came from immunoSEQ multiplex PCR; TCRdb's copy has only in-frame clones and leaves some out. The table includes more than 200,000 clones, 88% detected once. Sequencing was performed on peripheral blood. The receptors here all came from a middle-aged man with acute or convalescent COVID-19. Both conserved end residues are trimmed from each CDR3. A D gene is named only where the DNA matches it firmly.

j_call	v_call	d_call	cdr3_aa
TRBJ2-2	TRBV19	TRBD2	ASSIPGGTGELF
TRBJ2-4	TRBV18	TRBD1	ASSPRGGRNIQY
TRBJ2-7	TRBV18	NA	ASSPGQLISYEQY
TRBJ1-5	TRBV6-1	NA	ASSEGNQAPYSNQPQH
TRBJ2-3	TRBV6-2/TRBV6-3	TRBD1	ASSFDRASASC
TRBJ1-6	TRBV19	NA	ASSITASLNSPLH
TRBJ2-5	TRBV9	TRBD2	ASSGPGLLKETQY
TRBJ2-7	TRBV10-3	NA	AISADGYEQY
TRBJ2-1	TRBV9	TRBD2	ASSEGGVQQF
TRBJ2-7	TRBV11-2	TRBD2	ASSLTGLAGGSWVGEQY
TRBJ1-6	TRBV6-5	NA	ASSTEDSYNSPLH
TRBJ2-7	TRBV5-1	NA	ASSLASGTYEQY
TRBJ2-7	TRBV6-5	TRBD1	ASSGWQGAYEQY
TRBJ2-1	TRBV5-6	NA	ASSFGGSAEQF
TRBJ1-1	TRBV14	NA	ASSPQGLGNTEAF
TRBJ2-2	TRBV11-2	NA	ASSLETGGGAGELF
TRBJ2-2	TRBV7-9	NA	ASSSRVYTGELF
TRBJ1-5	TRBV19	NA	ASSIGSVEGFRNQPQH